One T cell receptor (beta chain) is described in this entry. Its cognate antigen is unknown. Germline V gene lookup returns CDR1 SQVTM and CDR2 ANQGSEA. This CDR3 is 13 amino acids long. V was cut by 3 bases and J by 5 bases, with 13 bases left in between. These data are taken from a study of T cell responses to AZD1222 COVID-19 vaccine. Study context: Whether given at about 4 or about 12 weeks, second doses were pooled. General study points: Females made up more of the donors, who were largely white British, and clonal diversity may have come out too low. The repertoires were collected only after the peak T cell response. Baseline serology detected seropositivity in only six or seven AZD1222 recipients.

Measured with immunoSEQ multiplex PCR; TCRdb has only the in-frame clones, and not every one. The table has 100,000 or so clones, roughly nine tenths seen once. The origin of this receptor is an adult in good health. This specimen was peripheral blood, taken on day 0 of AZD1222 vaccination. The chain couples TRBV29-1 to TRBJ1-2; D gene uncertain. The chain's CDR3 is CSVDGQASYGYTF. As DNA, the CDR3 is TGCAGCGTTGACGGGCAGGCGTCTTATGGCTACACCTTC.